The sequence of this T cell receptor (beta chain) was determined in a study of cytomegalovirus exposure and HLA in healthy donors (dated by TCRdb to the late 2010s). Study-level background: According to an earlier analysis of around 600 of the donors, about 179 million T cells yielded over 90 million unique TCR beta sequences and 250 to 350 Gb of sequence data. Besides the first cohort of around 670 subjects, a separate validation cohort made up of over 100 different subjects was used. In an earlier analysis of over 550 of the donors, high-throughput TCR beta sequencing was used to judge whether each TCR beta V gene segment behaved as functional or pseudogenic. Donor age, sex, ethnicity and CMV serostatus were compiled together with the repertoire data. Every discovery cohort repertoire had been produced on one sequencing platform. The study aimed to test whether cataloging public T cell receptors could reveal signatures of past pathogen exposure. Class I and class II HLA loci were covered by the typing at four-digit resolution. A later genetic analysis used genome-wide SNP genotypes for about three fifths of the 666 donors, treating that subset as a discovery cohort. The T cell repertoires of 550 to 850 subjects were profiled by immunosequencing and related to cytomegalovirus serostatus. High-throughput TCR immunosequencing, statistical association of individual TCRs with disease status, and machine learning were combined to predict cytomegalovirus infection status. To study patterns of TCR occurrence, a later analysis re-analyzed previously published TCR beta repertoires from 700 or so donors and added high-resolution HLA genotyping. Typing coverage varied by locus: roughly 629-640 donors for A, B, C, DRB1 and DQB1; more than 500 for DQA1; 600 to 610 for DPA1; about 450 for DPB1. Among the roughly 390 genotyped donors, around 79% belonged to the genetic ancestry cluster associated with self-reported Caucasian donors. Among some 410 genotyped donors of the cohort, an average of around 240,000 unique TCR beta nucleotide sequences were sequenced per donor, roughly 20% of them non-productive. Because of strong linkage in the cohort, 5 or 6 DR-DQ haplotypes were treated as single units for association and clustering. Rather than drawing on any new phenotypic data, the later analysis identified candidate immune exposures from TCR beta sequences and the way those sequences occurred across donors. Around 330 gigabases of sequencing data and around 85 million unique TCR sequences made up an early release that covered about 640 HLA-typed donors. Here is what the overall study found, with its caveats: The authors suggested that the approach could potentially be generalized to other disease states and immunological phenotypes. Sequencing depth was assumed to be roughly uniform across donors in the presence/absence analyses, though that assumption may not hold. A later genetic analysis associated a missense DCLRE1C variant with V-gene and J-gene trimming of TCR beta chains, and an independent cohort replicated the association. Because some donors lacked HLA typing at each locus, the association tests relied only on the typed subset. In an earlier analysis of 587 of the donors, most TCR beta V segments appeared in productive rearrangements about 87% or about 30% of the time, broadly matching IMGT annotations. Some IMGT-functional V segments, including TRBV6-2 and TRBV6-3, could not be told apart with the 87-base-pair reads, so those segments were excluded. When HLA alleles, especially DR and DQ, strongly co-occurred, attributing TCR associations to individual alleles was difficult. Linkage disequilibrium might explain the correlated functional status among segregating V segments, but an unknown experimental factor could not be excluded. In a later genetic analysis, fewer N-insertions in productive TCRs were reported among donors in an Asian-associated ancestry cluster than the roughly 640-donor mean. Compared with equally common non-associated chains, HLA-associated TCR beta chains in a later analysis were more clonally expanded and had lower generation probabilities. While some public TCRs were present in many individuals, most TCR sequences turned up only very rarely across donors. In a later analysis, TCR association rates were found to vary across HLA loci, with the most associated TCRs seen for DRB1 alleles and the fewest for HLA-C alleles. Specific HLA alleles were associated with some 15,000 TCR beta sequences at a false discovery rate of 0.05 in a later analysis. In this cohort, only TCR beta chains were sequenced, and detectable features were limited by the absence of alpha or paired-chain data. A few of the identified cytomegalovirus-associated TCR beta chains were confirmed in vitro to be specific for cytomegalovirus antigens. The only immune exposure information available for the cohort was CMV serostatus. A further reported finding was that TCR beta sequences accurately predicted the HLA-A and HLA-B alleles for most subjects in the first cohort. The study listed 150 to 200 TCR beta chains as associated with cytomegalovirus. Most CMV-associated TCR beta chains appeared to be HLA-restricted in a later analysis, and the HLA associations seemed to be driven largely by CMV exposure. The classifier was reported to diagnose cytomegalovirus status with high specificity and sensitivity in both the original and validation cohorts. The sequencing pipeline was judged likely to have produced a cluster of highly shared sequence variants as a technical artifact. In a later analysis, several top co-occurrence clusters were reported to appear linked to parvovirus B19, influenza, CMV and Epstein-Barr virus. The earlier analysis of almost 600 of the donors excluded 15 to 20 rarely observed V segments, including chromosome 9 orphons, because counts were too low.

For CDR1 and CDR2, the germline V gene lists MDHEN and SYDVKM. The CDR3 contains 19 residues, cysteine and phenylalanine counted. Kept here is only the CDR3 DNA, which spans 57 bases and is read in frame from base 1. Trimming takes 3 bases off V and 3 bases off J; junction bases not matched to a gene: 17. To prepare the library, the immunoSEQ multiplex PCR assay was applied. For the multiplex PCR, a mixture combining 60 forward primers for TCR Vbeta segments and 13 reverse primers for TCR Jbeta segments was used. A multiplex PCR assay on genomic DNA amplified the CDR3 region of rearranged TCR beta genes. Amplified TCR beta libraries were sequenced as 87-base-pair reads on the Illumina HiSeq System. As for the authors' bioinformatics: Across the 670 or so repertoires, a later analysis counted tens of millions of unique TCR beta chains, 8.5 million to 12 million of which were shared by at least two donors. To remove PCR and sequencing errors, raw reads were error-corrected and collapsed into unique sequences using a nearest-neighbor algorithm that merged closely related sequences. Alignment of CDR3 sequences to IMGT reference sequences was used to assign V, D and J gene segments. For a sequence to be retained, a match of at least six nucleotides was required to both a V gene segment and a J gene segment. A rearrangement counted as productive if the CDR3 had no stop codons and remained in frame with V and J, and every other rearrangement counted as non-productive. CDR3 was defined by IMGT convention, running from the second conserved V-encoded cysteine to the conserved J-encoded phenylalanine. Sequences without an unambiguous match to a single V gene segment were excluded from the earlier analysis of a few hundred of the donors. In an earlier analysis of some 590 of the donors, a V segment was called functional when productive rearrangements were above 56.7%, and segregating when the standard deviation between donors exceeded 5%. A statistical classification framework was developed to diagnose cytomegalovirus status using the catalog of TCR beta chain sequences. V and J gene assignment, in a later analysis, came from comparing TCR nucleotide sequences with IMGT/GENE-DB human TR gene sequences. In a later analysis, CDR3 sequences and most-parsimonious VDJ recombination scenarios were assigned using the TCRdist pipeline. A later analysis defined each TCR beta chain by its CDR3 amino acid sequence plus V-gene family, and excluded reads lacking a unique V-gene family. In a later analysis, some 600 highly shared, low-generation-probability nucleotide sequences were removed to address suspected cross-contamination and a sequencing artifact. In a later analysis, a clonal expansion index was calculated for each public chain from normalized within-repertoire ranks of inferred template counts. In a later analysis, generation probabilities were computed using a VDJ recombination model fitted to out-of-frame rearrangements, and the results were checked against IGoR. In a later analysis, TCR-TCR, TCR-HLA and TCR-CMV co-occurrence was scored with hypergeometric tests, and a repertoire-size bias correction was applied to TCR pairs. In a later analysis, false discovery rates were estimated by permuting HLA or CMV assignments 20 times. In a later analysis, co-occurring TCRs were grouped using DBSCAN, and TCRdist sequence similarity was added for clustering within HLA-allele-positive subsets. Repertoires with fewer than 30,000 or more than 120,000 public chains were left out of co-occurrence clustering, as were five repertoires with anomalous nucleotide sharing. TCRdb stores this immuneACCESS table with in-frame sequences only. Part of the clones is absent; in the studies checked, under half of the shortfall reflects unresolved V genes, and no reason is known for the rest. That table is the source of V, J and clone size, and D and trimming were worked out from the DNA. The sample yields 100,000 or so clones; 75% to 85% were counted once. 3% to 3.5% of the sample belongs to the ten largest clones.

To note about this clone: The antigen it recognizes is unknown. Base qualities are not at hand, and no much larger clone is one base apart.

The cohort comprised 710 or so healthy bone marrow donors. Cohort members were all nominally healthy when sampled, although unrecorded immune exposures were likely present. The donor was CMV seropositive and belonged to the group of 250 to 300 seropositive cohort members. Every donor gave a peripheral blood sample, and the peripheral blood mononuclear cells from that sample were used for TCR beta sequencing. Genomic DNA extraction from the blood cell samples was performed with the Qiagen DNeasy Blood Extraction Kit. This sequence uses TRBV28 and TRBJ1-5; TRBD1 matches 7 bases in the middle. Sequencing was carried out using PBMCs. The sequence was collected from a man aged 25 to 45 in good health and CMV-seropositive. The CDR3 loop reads CASSFPSLGGIRINQPQHF. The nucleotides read TGTGCCAGCAGTTTTCCGTCTTTAGGGGGCATTCGAATCAATCAGCCCCAGCATTTT.